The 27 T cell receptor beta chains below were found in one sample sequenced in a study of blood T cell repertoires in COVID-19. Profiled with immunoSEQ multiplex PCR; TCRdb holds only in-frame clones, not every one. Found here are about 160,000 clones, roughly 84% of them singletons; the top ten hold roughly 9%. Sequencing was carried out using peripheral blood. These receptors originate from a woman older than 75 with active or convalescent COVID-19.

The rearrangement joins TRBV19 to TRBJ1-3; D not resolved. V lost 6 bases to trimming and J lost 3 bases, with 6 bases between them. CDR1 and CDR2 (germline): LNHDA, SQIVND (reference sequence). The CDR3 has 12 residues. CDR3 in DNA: TGTGCCAGTAGACCCAGTGGAAACACCATATATTTT. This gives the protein CASRPSGNTIYF.

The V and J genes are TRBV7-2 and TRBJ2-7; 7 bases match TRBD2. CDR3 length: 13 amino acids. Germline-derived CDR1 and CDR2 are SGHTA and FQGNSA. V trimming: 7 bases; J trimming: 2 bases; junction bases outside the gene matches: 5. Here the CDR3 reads CASTGGMAYEQYF. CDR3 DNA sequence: TGTGCCAGCACCGGGGGGATGGCCTACGAGCAGTACTTC.

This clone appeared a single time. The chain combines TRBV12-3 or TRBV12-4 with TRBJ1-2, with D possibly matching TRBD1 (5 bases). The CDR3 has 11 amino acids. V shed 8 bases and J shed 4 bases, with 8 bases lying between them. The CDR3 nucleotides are TGTGCCAGCGGGGCTCTCTATGGCTACACCTTC. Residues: CASGALYGYTF.

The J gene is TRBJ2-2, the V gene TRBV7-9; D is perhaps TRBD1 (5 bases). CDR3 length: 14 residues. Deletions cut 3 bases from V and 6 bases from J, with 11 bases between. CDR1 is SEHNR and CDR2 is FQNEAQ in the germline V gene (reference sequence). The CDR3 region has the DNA TGTGCCAGCAGCTTTACCCAGGGTTCCGGGGAGCTGTTTTTT. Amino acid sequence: CASSFTQGSGELFF. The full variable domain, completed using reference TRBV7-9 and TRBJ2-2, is DTGVSQNPRHKITKRGQNVTFRCDPISEHNRLYWYRQTLGQGPEFLTYFQNEAQLEKSRLLSDRFSAERPKGSFSTLEIQRTEQGDSAMYLCASSFTQGSGELFFGEGSRLTVL.

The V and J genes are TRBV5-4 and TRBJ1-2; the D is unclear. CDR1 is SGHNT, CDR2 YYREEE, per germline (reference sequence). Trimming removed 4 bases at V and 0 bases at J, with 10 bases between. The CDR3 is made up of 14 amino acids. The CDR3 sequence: CASSQDWANYGYTF. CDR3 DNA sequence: TGTGCCAGCAGCCAGGACTGGGCTAACTATGGCTACACCTTC.

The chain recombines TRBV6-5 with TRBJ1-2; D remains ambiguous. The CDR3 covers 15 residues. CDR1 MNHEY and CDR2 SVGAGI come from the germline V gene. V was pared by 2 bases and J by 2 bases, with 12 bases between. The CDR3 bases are TGTGCCAGCAGTTACGGGGAACTAGAAAACTATGGCTACACCTTC. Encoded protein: CASSYGELENYGYTF.

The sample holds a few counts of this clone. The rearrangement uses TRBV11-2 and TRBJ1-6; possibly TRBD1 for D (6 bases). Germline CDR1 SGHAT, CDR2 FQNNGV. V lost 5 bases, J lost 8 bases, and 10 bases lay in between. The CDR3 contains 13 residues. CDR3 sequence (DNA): TGTGCCAGCAGCGGACAGCAAGATTCACCCCTCCACTTT. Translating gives CASSGQQDSPLHF.

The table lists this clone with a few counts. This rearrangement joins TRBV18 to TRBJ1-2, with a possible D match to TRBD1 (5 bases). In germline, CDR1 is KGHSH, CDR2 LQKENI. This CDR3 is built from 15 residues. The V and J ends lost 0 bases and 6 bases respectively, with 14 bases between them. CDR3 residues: CASSPPQGYVHGYTF. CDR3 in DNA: TGTGCCAGCTCACCACCGCAGGGATACGTCCATGGCTACACCTTC.

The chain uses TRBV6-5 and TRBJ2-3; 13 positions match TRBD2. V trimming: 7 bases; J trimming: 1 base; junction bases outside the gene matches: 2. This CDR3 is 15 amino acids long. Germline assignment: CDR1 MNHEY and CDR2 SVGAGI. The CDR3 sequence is CASMGTSGGTDTQYF. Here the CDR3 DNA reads TGTGCCAGCATGGGGACTAGCGGGGGCACAGATACGCAGTATTTT.

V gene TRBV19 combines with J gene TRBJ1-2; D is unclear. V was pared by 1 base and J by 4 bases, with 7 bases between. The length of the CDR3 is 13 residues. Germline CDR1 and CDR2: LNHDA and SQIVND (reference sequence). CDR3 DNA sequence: TGTGCCAGTAGTATAGCCGCCAGCTATGGCTACACCTTC. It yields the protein CASSIAASYGYTF.

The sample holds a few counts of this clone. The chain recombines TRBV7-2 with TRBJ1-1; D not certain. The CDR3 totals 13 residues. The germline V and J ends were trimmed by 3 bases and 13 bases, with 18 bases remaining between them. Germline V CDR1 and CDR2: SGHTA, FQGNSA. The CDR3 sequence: CASSFGIPRNGFF. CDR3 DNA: TGTGCCAGCAGCTTCGGGATTCCCAGGAACGGTTTCTTT.

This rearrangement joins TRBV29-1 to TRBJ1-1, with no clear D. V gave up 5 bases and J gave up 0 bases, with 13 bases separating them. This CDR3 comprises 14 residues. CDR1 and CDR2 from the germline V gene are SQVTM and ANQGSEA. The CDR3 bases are TGCAGCGTTCTCCCAGGAAACCTGAACACTGAAGCTTTCTTT. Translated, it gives CSVLPGNLNTEAFF.

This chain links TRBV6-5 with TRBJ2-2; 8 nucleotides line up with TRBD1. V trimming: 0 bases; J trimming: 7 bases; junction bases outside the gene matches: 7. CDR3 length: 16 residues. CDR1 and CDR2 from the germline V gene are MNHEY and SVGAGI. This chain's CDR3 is CASSYSGQGASGELFF. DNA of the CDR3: TGTGCCAGCAGTTACTCGGGGCAGGGGGCAAGCGGGGAGCTGTTTTTT.

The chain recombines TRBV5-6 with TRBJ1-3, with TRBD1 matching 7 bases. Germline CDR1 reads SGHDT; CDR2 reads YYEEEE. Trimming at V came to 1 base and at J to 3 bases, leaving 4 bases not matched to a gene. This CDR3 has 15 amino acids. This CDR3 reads CASSLYRGFGNTIYF. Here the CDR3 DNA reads TGTGCCAGCAGCTTGTACAGGGGATTTGGAAACACCATATATTTT.

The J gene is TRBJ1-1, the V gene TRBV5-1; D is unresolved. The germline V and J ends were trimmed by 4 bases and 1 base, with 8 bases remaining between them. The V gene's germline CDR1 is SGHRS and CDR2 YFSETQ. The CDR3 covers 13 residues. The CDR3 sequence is CASSVRENTEAFF. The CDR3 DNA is TGCGCCAGCAGCGTACGGGAGAACACTGAAGCTTTCTTT.

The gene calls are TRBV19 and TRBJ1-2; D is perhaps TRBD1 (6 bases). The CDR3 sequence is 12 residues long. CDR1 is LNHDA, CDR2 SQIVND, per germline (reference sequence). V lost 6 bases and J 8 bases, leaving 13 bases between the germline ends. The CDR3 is CASSTGLEGYTF. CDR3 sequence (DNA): TGTGCCAGTAGCACAGGGTTAGAGGGCTACACCTTC.

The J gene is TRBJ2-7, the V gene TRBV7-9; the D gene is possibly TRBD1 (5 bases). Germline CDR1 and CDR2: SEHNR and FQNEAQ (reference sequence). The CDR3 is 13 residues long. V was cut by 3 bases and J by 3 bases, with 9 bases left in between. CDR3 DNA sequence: TGTGCCAGCAGCTTTAGACAGAGCTACGAGCAGTACTTC. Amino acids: CASSFRQSYEQYF.

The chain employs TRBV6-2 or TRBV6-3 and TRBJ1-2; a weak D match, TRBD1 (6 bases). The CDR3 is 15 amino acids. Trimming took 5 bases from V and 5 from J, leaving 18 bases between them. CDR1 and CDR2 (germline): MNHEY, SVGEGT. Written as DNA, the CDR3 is TGTGCCAGCAGTGAGACAGGAACCGCCTCATATGGCTACACCTTC. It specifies CASSETGTASYGYTF.

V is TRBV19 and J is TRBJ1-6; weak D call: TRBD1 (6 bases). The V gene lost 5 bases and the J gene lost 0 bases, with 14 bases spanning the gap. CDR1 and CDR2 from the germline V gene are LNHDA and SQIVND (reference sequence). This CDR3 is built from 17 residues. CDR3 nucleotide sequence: TGTGCCAGTAGTCCTTGGGAGGGGGGCTCCTATAATTCACCCCTCCACTTT. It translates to CASSPWEGGSYNSPLHF.

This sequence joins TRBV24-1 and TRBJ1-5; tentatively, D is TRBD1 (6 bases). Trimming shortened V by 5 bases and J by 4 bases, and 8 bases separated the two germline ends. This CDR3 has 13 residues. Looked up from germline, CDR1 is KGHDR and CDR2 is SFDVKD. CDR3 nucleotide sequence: TGTGCCACCAGTGGAGGGGGAAATCAGCCCCAGCATTTT. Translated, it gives CATSGGGNQPQHF.

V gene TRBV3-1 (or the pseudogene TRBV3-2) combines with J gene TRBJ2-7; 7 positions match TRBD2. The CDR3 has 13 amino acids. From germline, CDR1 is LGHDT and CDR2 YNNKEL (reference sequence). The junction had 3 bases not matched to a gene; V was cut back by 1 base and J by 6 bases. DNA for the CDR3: TGTGCCAGCAGCCAAGGTTCGGGGGGCGAGCAGTACTTC. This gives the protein CASSQGSGGEQYF.

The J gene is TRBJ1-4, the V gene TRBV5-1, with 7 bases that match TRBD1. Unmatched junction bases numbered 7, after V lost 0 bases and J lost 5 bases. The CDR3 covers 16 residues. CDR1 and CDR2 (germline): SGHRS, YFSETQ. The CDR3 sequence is CASSLALTGLNEKLFF. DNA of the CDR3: TGCGCCAGCAGCTTGGCCTTGACAGGGTTAAATGAAAAACTGTTTTTT. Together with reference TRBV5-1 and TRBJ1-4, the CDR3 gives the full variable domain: KAGVTQTPRYLIKTRGQQVTLSCSPISGHRSVSWYQQTPGQGLQFLFEYFSETQRNKGNFPGRFSGRQFSNSRSEMNVSTLELGDSALYLCASSLALTGLNEKLFFGSGTQLSVL.

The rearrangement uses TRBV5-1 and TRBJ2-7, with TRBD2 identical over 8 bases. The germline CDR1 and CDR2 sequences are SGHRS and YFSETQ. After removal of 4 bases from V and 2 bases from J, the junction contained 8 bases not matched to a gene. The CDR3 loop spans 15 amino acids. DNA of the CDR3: TGCGCCAGCAGCCCGGGGGGGGAAGGAACCTACGAGCAGTACTTC. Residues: CASSPGGEGTYEQYF.

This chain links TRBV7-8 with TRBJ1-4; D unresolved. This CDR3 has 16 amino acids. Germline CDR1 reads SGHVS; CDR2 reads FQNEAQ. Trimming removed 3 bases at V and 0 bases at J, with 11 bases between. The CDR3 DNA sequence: TGTGCCAGCAGCTTGGCAACAAGTGCAACTAATGAAAAACTGTTTTTT. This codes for CASSLATSATNEKLFF.

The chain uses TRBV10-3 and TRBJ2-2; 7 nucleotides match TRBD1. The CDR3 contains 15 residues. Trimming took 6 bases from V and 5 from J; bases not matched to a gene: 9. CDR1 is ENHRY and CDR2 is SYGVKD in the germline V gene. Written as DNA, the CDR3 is TGTGCCATCAGCCCTGGTAGGGGGCAGACCGGGGAGCTGTTTTTT. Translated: CAISPGRGQTGELFF.

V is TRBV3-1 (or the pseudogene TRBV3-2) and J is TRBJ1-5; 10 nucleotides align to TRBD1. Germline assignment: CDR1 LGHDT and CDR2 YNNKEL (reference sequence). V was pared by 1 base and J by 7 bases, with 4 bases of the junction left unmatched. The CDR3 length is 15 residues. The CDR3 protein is CASSQGTGGLQPQHF. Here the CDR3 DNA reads TGTGCCAGCAGCCAAGGGACAGGGGGGCTACAGCCCCAGCATTTT.

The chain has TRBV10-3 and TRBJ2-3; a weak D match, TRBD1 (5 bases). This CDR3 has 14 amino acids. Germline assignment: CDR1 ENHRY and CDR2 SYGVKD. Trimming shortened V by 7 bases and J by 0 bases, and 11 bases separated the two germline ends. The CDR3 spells CAITSQGSTDTQYF. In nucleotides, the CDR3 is TGTGCCATCACGTCTCAGGGTAGCACAGATACGCAGTATTTT.